Below, 2 T cell receptor beta chains from the same sample are listed, as sequenced in a study of CD8+ T cells in alopecia areata. Following extraction, RNA underwent reverse transcription to cDNA, which served as the sequencing template. The repertoire was sequenced with immunoSEQ multiplex PCR; TCRdb's copy has only in-frame clones and lacks some. The profile covers 90,000 to 150,000 clones, with about 50% appearing a single time and roughly 0.45% taken by the ten largest. Regarding treatment: oral pan-JAK inhibitor, 5-10 mg twice daily. The specimen was CD4+ T cells sorted from blood, collected at week 4, from a patient treated with tofacitinib. The source of these receptors is a human donor with alopecia areata.

The chain joins TRBV7-2 to TRBJ2-1, with D possibly matching TRBD2 (5 bases). This CDR3 has 16 amino acids. CDR1 is SGHTA and CDR2 is FQGNSA in the germline V gene. The germline V and J ends were trimmed by 1 base and 8 bases, with 18 bases remaining between them. Here the CDR3 reads CASSLESPVGVHEQFF. The CDR3 nucleotides read TGTGCCAGCAGCTTAGAAAGCCCGGTGGGAGTCCATGAGCAGTTCTTC.

The rearrangement uses TRBV29-1 and TRBJ2-5; tentatively, D is TRBD1 (6 bases). Germline assignment: CDR1 SQVTM and CDR2 ANQGSEA. V was trimmed by 4 bases and J by 5 bases, leaving 11 bases between them. CDR3 size: 12 residues. CDR3 sequence reads: CSVAAGVETQYF. DNA for the CDR3: TGCAGCGTTGCCGCAGGGGTGGAGACCCAGTACTTC.